This TCR beta chain was observed in a study of cytomegalovirus exposure and HLA in healthy donors. Study details: Most donors, about 77% of a few hundred genotyped, fell in the Caucasian-associated ancestry cluster.

As regards this clone: Its matching antigen is unknown.

This CDR3 comprises 13 residues. CDR1 and CDR2 (germline): MNHEY, SVGAGI. V gave up 6 bases and J gave up 6 bases, with 14 bases separating them. A multiplex PCR was run with 60 Vbeta primers and 13 Jbeta primers. The data were produced by immunoSEQ multiplex PCR, yet TCRdb's version contains in-frame clones alone and is incomplete. The sample has 190,000 or so clones; 82% are singletons. Study findings and constraints: Listed as cytomegalovirus-associated were over 150 TCR beta chains.

This receptor was obtained from a boy aged 2 to 9 in good health and CMV-seronegative. The chain recombines TRBV6-5 with TRBJ1-2, with D tentatively TRBD1 (5 bases). The sequencing sample was made of PBMCs. The CDR3 region is CASSYRWGDGYTF. In DNA, the CDR3 is TGTGCCAGCAGCTATCGCTGGGGCGATGGCTACACCTTC.